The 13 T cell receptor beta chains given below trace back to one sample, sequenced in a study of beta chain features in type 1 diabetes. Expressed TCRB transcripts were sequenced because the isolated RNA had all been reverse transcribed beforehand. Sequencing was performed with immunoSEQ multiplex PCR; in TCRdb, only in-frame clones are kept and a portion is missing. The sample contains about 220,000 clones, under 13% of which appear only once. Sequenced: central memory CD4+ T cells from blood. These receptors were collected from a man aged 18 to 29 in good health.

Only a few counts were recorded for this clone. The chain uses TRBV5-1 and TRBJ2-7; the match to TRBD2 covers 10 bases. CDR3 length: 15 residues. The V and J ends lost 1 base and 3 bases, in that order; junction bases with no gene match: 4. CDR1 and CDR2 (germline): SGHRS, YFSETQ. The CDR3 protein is CASSLPGLADYEQYF. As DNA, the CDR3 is TGCGCCAGCAGCTTGCCTGGACTAGCGGACTACGAGCAGTACTTC.

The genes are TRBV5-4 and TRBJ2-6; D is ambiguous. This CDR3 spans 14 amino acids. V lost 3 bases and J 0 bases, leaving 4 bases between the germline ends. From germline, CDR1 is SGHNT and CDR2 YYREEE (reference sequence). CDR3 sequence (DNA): TGTGCCAGCAGCTCCGGCTCTGGGGCCAACGTCCTGACTTTC. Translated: CASSSGSGANVLTF.

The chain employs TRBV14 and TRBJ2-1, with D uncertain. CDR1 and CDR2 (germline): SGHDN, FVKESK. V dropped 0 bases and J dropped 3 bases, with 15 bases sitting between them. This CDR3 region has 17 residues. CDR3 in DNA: TGTGCCAGCAGCCAAGATGGAAGCGACCGAATCTACAATGAGCAGTTCTTC. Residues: CASSQDGSDRIYNEQFF.

The CDR3 protein is CASSPLGYNEQFF. The DNA for the CDR3 is TGTGCCAGCAGCCCACTAGGATACAATGAGCAGTTCTTC. The chain links TRBV11-2 to TRBJ2-1; tentative D call: TRBD2 (5 bases). V gave up 5 bases and J gave up 4 bases, with 9 bases separating them. CDR3 size: 13 residues. Germline CDR1 SGHAT, CDR2 FQNNGV.

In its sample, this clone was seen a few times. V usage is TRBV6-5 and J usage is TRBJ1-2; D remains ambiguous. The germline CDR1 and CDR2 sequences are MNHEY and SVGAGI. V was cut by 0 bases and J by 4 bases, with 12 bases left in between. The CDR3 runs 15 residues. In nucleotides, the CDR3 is TGTGCCAGCAGTTACTCGATGGCGGACCCCTATGGCTACACCTTC. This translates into CASSYSMADPYGYTF.

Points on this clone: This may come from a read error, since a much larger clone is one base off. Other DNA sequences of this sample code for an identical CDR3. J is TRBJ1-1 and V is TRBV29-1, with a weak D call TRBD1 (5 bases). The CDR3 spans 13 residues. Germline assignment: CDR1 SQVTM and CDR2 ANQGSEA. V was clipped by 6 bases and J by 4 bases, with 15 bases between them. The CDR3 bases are TGCAGCGTGCGGACATCGACGGGCACTGAAGCTTTCTTT. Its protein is CSVRTSTGTEAFF.

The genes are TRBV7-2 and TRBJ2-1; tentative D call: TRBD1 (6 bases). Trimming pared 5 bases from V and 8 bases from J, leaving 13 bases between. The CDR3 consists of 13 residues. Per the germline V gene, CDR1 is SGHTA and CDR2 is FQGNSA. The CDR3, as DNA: TGTGCCAGCAGCCAGGACAGTGGCGATGAGCAGTTCTTC. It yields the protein CASSQDSGDEQFF.

This CDR3 is CASSQATSGRAPGELFF. For the CDR3, the DNA is TGCGCCAGCAGCCAAGCTACTAGCGGGAGGGCCCCCGGGGAGCTGTTTTTT. This chain connects TRBV4-1 to TRBJ2-2, with 13 nucleotides matching TRBD2. V trimming: 1 base; J trimming: 6 bases; junction bases outside the gene matches: 5. Germline V lookup: CDR1 MGHRA, CDR2 YSYEKL. This CDR3 contains 17 residues.

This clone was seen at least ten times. CDR3 sequence: CASSLILSTGELFF. The CDR3, as DNA: TGTGCCAGCAGCCTCATACTTAGCACCGGGGAGCTGTTTTTT. The chain recombines TRBV14 with TRBJ2-2; D unclear. CDR1 is SGHDN, CDR2 FVKESK, per germline. V dropped 4 bases and J dropped 4 bases, with 10 bases sitting between them. There are 14 residues in the CDR3.

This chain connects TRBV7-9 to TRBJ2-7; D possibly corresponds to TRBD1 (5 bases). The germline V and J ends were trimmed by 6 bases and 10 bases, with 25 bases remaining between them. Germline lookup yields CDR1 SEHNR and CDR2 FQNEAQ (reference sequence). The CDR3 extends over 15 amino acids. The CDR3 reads CASSLYIDSTEDQYF. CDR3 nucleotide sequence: TGTGCCAGCAGTTTATACATTGACAGTACCGAAGACCAGTACTTC. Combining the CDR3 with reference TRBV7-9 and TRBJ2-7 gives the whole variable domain DTGVSQNPRHKITKRGQNVTFRCDPISEHNRLYWYRQTLGQGPEFLTYFQNEAQLEKSRLLSDRFSAERPKGSFSTLEIQRTEQGDSAMYLCASSLYIDSTEDQYFGPGTRLTVT.

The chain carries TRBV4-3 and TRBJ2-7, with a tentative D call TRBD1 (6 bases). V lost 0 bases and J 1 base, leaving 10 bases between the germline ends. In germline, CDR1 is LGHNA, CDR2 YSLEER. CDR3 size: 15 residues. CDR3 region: CASSQDFGQSYEQYF. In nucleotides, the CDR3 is TGCGCCAGCAGCCAAGATTTCGGACAGTCCTACGAGCAGTACTTC.

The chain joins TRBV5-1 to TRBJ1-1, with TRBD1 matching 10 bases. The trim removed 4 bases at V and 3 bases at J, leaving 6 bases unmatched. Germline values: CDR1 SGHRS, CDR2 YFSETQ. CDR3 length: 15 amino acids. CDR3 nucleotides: TGCGCCAGCAGCGACCCGGGACAGGGGCACACTGAAGCTTTCTTT. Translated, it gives CASSDPGQGHTEAFF.

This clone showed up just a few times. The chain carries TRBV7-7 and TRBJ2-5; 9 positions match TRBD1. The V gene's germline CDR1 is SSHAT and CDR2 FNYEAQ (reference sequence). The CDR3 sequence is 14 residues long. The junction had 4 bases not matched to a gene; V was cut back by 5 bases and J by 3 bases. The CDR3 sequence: CASSPGTGKETQYF. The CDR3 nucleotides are TGTGCCAGCAGCCCAGGGACAGGGAAAGAGACCCAGTACTTC.